The present entry profiles one T cell receptor (beta chain) with its context. Antigen: not known. Time point of the sample: week 47, end of study. Topical imiquimod accompanied each vaccine dose, which consisted of 300 ug of mutant IDH1 20-mer peptide. Vaccination of patients was performed eight times, in weeks 1, 3, 5, 7, 11, 15, 19 and 23. The source of the sample is a study of a mutant IDH1 vaccine in newly diagnosed glioma. The repertoire was sequenced with immunoSEQ multiplex PCR; TCRdb's copy has only in-frame clones and lacks some. Of tens of thousands of clones listed, 80% to 90% are singletons. This TCR was recovered from a middle-aged man with glioma. The material was PBMCs, obtained from a glioma patient whose treatment included an IDH1 peptide vaccine.

The CDR3 sequence: CASKLAGGNEQFF. CDR3 DNA: TGTGCCAGCAAACTAGCGGGAGGCAATGAGCAGTTCTTC. The chain uses TRBV11-3 and TRBJ2-1, with 12 bases that match TRBD2. The V and J ends lost 7 bases and 6 bases, in that order; junction bases with no gene match: 1. This CDR3 is 13 amino acids long. Germline V CDR1 and CDR2: SGHNT, YENEEA.